The 19 T cell receptor beta chains reported below all come from one sample, sequenced in a study of a mutant IDH1 vaccine in newly diagnosed glioma. Antigens for these TCRs are unknown. Time point denoted: week 11, during vaccination. Vaccination comprised doses that each held 300 ug of mutant IDH1 20-mer peptide, plus topical imiquimod. This table comes from immunoSEQ multiplex PCR, and its TCRdb copy is limited to in-frame clones, with some not included. This sample carries under 150,000 clones, roughly 90% of them seen once, and the ten largest clones take under 0.8%. The specimen comprised PBMCs, sampled from a glioma patient whose treatment included an IDH1 peptide vaccine. All receptors derive from a woman between 45 and 60 years old with glioma.

In this sample, this clone turned up once. The gene calls are TRBV18 and TRBJ1-5; D is undetermined. The CDR3 is made up of 16 amino acids. Trimming cost V 2 bases and J 0 bases, with 11 bases left between them. Germline V lookup: CDR1 KGHSH, CDR2 LQKENI. This CDR3 is CASSPMTAHSNQPQHF. In nucleotides, the CDR3 is TGTGCCAGCTCACCAATGACGGCCCATAGCAATCAGCCCCAGCATTTT. Looking up the rest from reference TRBV18 and TRBJ1-5 gives the full variable domain: NAGVMQNPRHLVRRRGQEARLRCSPMKGHSHVYWYRQLPEEGLKFMVYLQKENIIDESGMPKERFSAEFPKEGPSILRIQQVVRGDSAAYFCASSPMTAHSNQPQHFGDGTRLSIL.

The V call is TRBV6-1, the J call TRBJ2-1, with no clear D. CDR3 length: 11 amino acids. The germline V and J ends were trimmed by 9 bases and 9 bases, with 12 bases remaining between them. Germline-derived CDR1 and CDR2 are MNHNS and SASEGT. CDR3 sequence reads: CASVGGAEQFF. DNA of the CDR3: TGTGCCAGTGTGGGTGGAGCTGAGCAGTTCTTC.

The rearrangement links TRBV5-1 to TRBJ1-2, with D tentatively TRBD1 (5 bases). The V end was cut by 3 bases, the J end by 4 bases, with 10 bases between. The length of the CDR3 is 13 residues. Germline loops: CDR1 SGHRS, CDR2 YFSETQ. CDR3 nucleotide sequence: TGCGCCAGCAGCTCACAGGTCCCCTATGGCTACACCTTC. It specifies CASSSQVPYGYTF.

This clone was observed a handful of times. The rearrangement links TRBV27 to TRBJ1-4; D is possibly TRBD1 (5 bases). The CDR3 totals 15 residues. Germline V lookup: CDR1 MNHEY, CDR2 SMNVEV (reference sequence). V was clipped by 5 bases and J by 10 bases, with 20 bases between them. CDR3 bases: TGTGCCAGCAGTGGTCTTGGGACTCGCCTGTCAAAACTGTTTTTT. Protein: CASSGLGTRLSKLFF.

The chain uses TRBV6-5 and TRBJ2-7; possibly TRBD1 or TRBD2 for D (5 bases each). Trimming pared 6 bases from V and 2 bases from J, leaving 17 bases between. Germline CDR1 reads MNHEY; CDR2 reads SVGAGI. This CDR3 is built from 15 residues. The DNA for the CDR3 is TGTGCCAGCAGCCCCGGGACCGCAAGTACCTACGAGCAGTACTTC. Translation: CASSPGTASTYEQYF.

The chain combines TRBV5-4 with TRBJ1-2; 10 nucleotides line up with TRBD1. Looked up from germline, CDR1 is SGHNT and CDR2 is YYREEE (reference sequence). The CDR3 covers 14 residues. V was clipped by 3 bases and J by 4 bases; unmatched bases: 3. CDR3 nucleotides: TGTGCCAGCAGCTGGGACAGGGGACCCTATGGCTACACCTTC. Translated, it gives CASSWDRGPYGYTF.

This chain uses TRBV27 with TRBJ2-3; D not certain. Germline-derived CDR1 and CDR2 are MNHEY and SMNVEV (reference sequence). The V end lost 5 bases, the J end lost 4 bases, and 10 bases lay between the germline ends. The length of the CDR3 is 13 residues. The CDR3 protein is CASSLTRADTQYF. DNA for the CDR3: TGTGCCAGCAGTCTGACCAGAGCAGATACGCAGTATTTT.

The rearrangement joins TRBV18 to TRBJ2-3; 12 bases are shared with TRBD2. The V gene's germline CDR1 is KGHSH and CDR2 LQKENI. The junction had 7 bases not matched to a gene; V was cut back by 6 bases and J by 6 bases. This CDR3 comprises 15 residues. The CDR3 protein is CASSPTSGRSDTQYF. CDR3 DNA sequence: TGTGCCAGCTCCCCTACTAGCGGGAGGTCGGATACGCAGTATTTT. The full variable domain, completed using reference TRBV18 and TRBJ2-3, is NAGVMQNPRHLVRRRGQEARLRCSPMKGHSHVYWYRQLPEEGLKFMVYLQKENIIDESGMPKERFSAEFPKEGPSILRIQQVVRGDSAAYFCASSPTSGRSDTQYFGPGTRLTVL.

This clone was counted a single time. This chain joins TRBV7-8 and TRBJ1-1; a possible D gene is TRBD1 (5 bases). In germline, CDR1 is SGHVS, CDR2 FQNEAQ. V was cut by 1 base and J by 3 bases, with 6 bases left in between. The CDR3 has 13 amino acids. In DNA, the CDR3 is TGTGCCAGCAGCTTAGGGGGGGACACTGAAGCTTTCTTT. This encodes CASSLGGDTEAFF.

About this clone itself: The same CDR3 can be traced to other DNA sequences in this sample. The chain has TRBV5-1 and TRBJ1-1; D uncertain. This CDR3 has 14 amino acids. The V and J ends lost 1 base and 1 base respectively, with 8 bases between them. Germline V lookup: CDR1 SGHRS, CDR2 YFSETQ. CDR3 sequence reads: CASSLRRTNTEAFF. CDR3 bases: TGCGCCAGCAGCTTGCGGAGGACGAACACTGAAGCTTTCTTT.

This clone was found once. This chain connects TRBV30 to TRBJ2-5, with a tentative D call TRBD2 (6 bases). CDR1 is GTSNPN and CDR2 is SVGIG in the germline V gene (reference sequence). Between the trimmed V and J ends, which lost 2 bases and 0 bases, there was a span of 13 bases. This CDR3 comprises 15 residues. CDR3 in DNA: TGTGCCTGGAGTATCGCGGGACTGTACCAAGAGACCCAGTACTTC. Translating gives CAWSIAGLYQETQYF.

The J gene is TRBJ1-2, the V gene TRBV6-6, with 10 positions matching TRBD1. With V trimmed by 7 bases and J by 2 bases, 7 bases remained unmatched. This CDR3 is 15 amino acids long. The germline V gene has CDR1 MNHNY and CDR2 SVGAGI (reference sequence). CDR3 residues: CASTHGGQGNYGYTF. The CDR3 DNA sequence: TGTGCCAGCACCCACGGGGGACAGGGGAACTATGGCTACACCTTC.

This rearrangement joins TRBV6-5 to TRBJ2-5; 8 bases are a match to TRBD1. The CDR3 covers 14 residues. Germline CDR1 and CDR2: MNHEY and SVGAGI. The trim removed 9 bases at V and 5 bases at J, leaving 11 bases unmatched. CDR3 sequence (DNA): TGTGCCAGTCACAGGGGGAATCCACCGGAGACCCAGTACTTC. This gives the protein CASHRGNPPETQYF.

This clone occurred once. V is TRBV2 and J is TRBJ2-7; D uncertain. This CDR3 comprises 15 residues. Germline V lookup: CDR1 SNHLY, CDR2 FYNNEI. V gave up 4 bases and J gave up 2 bases, with 15 bases separating them. CDR3 protein: CASSGSWVQTYEQYF. The DNA of the CDR3 is TGTGCCAGCAGTGGGTCTTGGGTCCAAACCTACGAGCAGTACTTC.

This clone has just one count. This rearrangement joins TRBV7-6 to TRBJ1-3, with 8 bases fitting TRBD1. CDR1 is SGHVS and CDR2 is FNYEAQ in the germline V gene. V lost 0 bases, J lost 4 bases, and 5 bases stayed unmatched. This CDR3 is 16 amino acids long. The DNA for the CDR3 is TGTGCCAGCAGCTTAGCCGGACAGGGCGCAGGAAACACCATATATTTT. Its protein product is CASSLAGQGAGNTIYF. Combining the CDR3 with reference TRBV7-6 and TRBJ1-3 gives the whole variable domain GAGVSQSPRYKVTKRGQDVALRCDPISGHVSLYWYRQALGQGPEFLTYFNYEAQQDKSGLPNDRFSAERPEGSISTLTIQRTEQRDSAMYRCASSLAGQGAGNTIYFGEGSWLTVV.

The chain carries TRBV12-5 and TRBJ2-7; 14 nucleotides agree with TRBD2. Germline lookup yields CDR1 LGHNT and CDR2 FRNRAP. The CDR3 extends over 14 amino acids. V lost 6 bases and J lost 9; bases outside the gene matches: 7. DNA of the CDR3: TGTGCTAGTGGGGGGGGACTAGCGGGAGAATGGCAGTACTTC. Translated: CASGGGLAGEWQYF.

In the case of this clone: Other DNA sequences of this sample code for an identical CDR3. This sequence joins TRBV5-1 and TRBJ2-1; no reliable D call. V lost 2 bases to trimming and J lost 4 bases, with 4 bases between them. CDR1 and CDR2 (germline): SGHRS, YFSETQ. The CDR3 length is 12 residues. CDR3 loop: CASSFNYNEQFF. CDR3 nucleotides: TGCGCCAGCAGCTTCAATTACAATGAGCAGTTCTTC.

J is TRBJ1-4 and V is TRBV19, with D possibly being TRBD1 (5 bases). Deletions cut 7 bases from V and 0 bases from J, with 9 bases between. CDR3 size: 14 residues. The germline CDR1 and CDR2 sequences are LNHDA and SQIVND (reference sequence). CDR3 in DNA: TGTGCCAGTAAGGGGAGAGCAACTAATGAAAAACTGTTTTTT. Amino acids: CASKGRATNEKLFF.

This chain links TRBV29-1 with TRBJ2-2; 7 nucleotides agree with TRBD1. The CDR3 contains 12 residues. Germline loops: CDR1 SQVTM, CDR2 ANQGSEA. V was clipped by 7 bases and J by 2 bases; unmatched bases: 1. The CDR3 spells CSGGGNTGELFF. For the CDR3, the DNA is TGCAGCGGAGGGGGCAACACCGGGGAGCTGTTTTTT.